This T cell receptor (beta chain) was sequenced for a study of early T cells in non-severe SARS-CoV-2 infection. The V end was cut by 1 base, the J end by 4 bases, with 9 bases between. CDR3 length: 13 amino acids. Germline CDR1 DFQATT, CDR2 SNEGSKA (reference sequence). MiXCR, run by TCRdb on the 5' RACE reads, gives a single entry per CDR3 protein. The data contain 45,000 to 75,000 distinct CDR3 sequences, about 12% of them seen just once; the ten biggest clones take up around 4.7%. This clonotype was found a few times. Sequenced sample: whole blood. The V call is TRBV20-1, the J call TRBJ2-3; D unclear. This clonotype was obtained from an adult who was a healthcare worker with PCR-confirmed SARS-CoV-2 infection or an uninfected control (not recorded which). CDR3 nucleotide sequence: TGCAGTGCTAGAGGCGTGGGCGCAGATACGCAGTATTTT. Amino acids: CSARGVGADTQYF.